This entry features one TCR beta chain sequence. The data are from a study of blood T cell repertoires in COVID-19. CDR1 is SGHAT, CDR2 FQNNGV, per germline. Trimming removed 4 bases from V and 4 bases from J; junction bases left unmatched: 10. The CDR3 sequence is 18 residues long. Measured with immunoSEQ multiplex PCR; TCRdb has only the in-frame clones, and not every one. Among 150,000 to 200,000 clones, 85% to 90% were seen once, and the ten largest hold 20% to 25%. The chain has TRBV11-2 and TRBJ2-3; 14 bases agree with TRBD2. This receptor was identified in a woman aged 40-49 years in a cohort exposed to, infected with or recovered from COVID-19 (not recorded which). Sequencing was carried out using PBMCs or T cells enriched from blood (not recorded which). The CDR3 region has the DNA TGTGCCAGCAGCTCGACTAGCGGGGGGGCACGTGTCGCAGATACGCAGTATTTT. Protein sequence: CASSSTSGGARVADTQYF. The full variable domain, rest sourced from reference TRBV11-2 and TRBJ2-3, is EAGVAQSPRYKIIEKRQSVAFWCNPISGHATLYWYQQILGQGPKLLIQFQNNGVVDDSQLPKDRFSAERLKGVDSTLKIQPAKLEDSAVYLCASSSTSGGARVADTQYFGPGTRLTVL.